A selection of T cell receptor beta chains follows, all from one sample in a study of blood T cell repertoires in COVID-19. Some clones are missing from TCRdb's copy, which holds only in-frame ones; the method was immunoSEQ multiplex PCR. The sample records 85,000 to 120,000 clones, around 80% being singletons. Sequenced sample: peripheral blood. These receptors all come from a woman aged 55-75 years with acute or convalescent COVID-19. The CDR3 runs from the conserved cysteine through the conserved F or W. Each record gives: J gene, CDR3 length, V gene, clone size, CDR3 protein. Rows give clone size only sometimes, using once, few, many, or a class for an expanded clone.

j_call: TRBJ1-1; cdr3_length: 16; v_call: TRBV19; clone_size: NA; cdr3_aa: CASSIPDRALNTEAFF
j_call: TRBJ1-6; cdr3_length: 15; v_call: TRBV5-1; clone_size: NA; cdr3_aa: CASSPRESYNSPLHF
j_call: TRBJ1-6; cdr3_length: 15; v_call: TRBV19; clone_size: NA; cdr3_aa: CASSIGTERDSPLHF
j_call: TRBJ2-3; cdr3_length: 17; v_call: TRBV24-1; clone_size: NA; cdr3_aa: CATSDSPAGGLADTQYF
j_call: TRBJ2-1; cdr3_length: 19; v_call: TRBV19; clone_size: NA; cdr3_aa: CASSKPAAGVSSSYNEQFF
j_call: TRBJ2-7; cdr3_length: 12; v_call: TRBV27; clone_size: NA; cdr3_aa: CASTSTSGSTYF
j_call: TRBJ2-3; cdr3_length: 13; v_call: TRBV5-5; clone_size: NA; cdr3_aa: CASRRGLADTQYF
j_call: TRBJ1-6; cdr3_length: 15; v_call: TRBV28; clone_size: once; cdr3_aa: CASTAGDSRISPLHF
j_call: TRBJ1-2; cdr3_length: 13; v_call: TRBV12-3/TRBV12-4; clone_size: NA; cdr3_aa: CASSRDRNYGYTF
j_call: TRBJ2-1; cdr3_length: 16; v_call: TRBV6-1; clone_size: NA; cdr3_aa: CASSDVQVGVFAVQFF
j_call: TRBJ2-7; cdr3_length: 15; v_call: TRBV3-1/TRBV3-2; clone_size: NA; cdr3_aa: CASSQDLTGAYEQYF
j_call: TRBJ1-2; cdr3_length: 14; v_call: TRBV19; clone_size: NA; cdr3_aa: CASNLNLANYGYTF
j_call: TRBJ1-5; cdr3_length: 12; v_call: TRBV7-6; clone_size: NA; cdr3_aa: CASSSFNQPQHF
j_call: TRBJ2-7; cdr3_length: 14; v_call: TRBV5-1; clone_size: NA; cdr3_aa: CASSAAGGPYEQYF
j_call: TRBJ1-1; cdr3_length: 15; v_call: TRBV6-1; clone_size: NA; cdr3_aa: CASSSTGQMNTEAFF